The rows below give T cell receptor beta chains drawn from one sample of a study of PD-1 blockade in classical Hodgkin lymphoma. Here immunoSEQ multiplex PCR was the method, and the copy in TCRdb shows in-frame clones only, minus some. The repertoire includes approximately 100,000 clones, more than 85% of them detected once, and under 8% sits in the top ten. Material: peripheral blood mononuclear cells (PBMCs), obtained before the second cycle of nivolumab. These receptors came from a human donor with classical Hodgkin lymphoma. The CDR3 runs from the conserved cysteine through the conserved F or W. The order of the fields is CDR3 DNA, CDR3 protein, clone size, J gene, V gene, D gene. The D gene is left open where the match is weak. A clone size is listed for some rows: how often the clone was seen (once, few, many), or a class if it is expanded.

TGCGCCAGCAGCCAATGGGGAGTAAATGAAAAACTGTTTTTT | CASSQWGVNEKLFF | NA | TRBJ1-4 | TRBV4-1 | NA
TGCGCCAGCAGCCAAGGATACACTAGCTCGGAGACCCAGTACTTC | CASSQGYTSSETQYF | NA | TRBJ2-5 | TRBV4-1 | NA
TGTGCCAGCAGCTTACAGGTCGGTCAAGAAAAACTGTTTTTT | CASSLQVGQEKLFF | NA | TRBJ1-4 | TRBV7-9 | NA
TGTGCCAGCAGCTCCGGACTAGCGGGGGGTACAGATACGCAGTATTTT | CASSSGLAGGTDTQYF | once | TRBJ2-3 | TRBV7-9 | TRBD2
TGTGCCAGCAGTCCCGCCCCGGGACAGTTAGTCTCTGGCGGTGGCTACACCTTC | CASSPAPGQLVSGGGYTF | NA | TRBJ1-2 | TRBV2 | TRBD1
TGTGCCAGCAGCGTAGCCCCCCGGGCTACCCTCACCGGGGAGCTGTTTTTT | CASSVAPRATLTGELFF | NA | TRBJ2-2 | TRBV9 | NA
TGTGCCAGCAGCGTACCCACTTCTAGCGGGGAGCTAGGGGAGCTGTTTTTT | CASSVPTSSGELGELFF | NA | TRBJ2-2 | TRBV9 | TRBD2
TGCAGCGCCCAAGGGACGAACACCGGGGAGCTGTTTTTT | CSAQGTNTGELFF | NA | TRBJ2-2 | TRBV29-1 | NA
TGTGCCAGCAGTTCTGGGAATGGCTACACCTTC | CASSSGNGYTF | NA | TRBJ1-2 | TRBV6-6 | NA
TGTGCCAGCAGCTACGGACAGGGTGGGCAGCCCCAGCATTTT | CASSYGQGGQPQHF | NA | TRBJ1-5 | TRBV5-6 | TRBD1
TGTGCCTGGAGCCGGACAGCAATCGGGGAGCTGTTTTTT | CAWSRTAIGELFF | NA | TRBJ2-2 | TRBV30 | NA
TGTGCCAGTAGTATAGGGCAGAGGAACACTGAAGCTTTCTTT | CASSIGQRNTEAFF | NA | TRBJ1-1 | TRBV19 | NA
TGTGCCAGCCAGGGGATACGGGACCAAGAGACCCAGTACTTC | CASQGIRDQETQYF | NA | TRBJ2-5 | TRBV5-5 | NA
TGTGCCACAAAAAACAGGGCCTTGAACACTGAAGCTTTCTTT | CATKNRALNTEAFF | once | TRBJ1-1 | TRBV6-1 | NA
TGTGCCAGCAGCCCCCCCGGGCCCACTAGCACAGATACGCAGTATTTT | CASSPPGPTSTDTQYF | NA | TRBJ2-3 | TRBV27 | NA
TGTGCCAGCAACTGCTCGGGACTAGCGAGCGCCGGGGAGCTGTTTTTT | CASNCSGLASAGELFF | NA | TRBJ2-2 | TRBV6-9 | TRBD2
TGTGCCAGCAGTGAACTTTTCGGGGGAGGGTCCTACAATGAGCAGTTCTTC | CASSELFGGGSYNEQFF | NA | TRBJ2-1 | TRBV2 | TRBD2
TGTGCCAGCAGCCGCCAGGGGGCACCCTACAATGAGCAGTTCTTC | CASSRQGAPYNEQFF | NA | TRBJ2-1 | TRBV7-9 | TRBD1
TGTGCCAGCAGTCGGTCGGGACGCCCGGGCTGGGAGCCCCAGCATTTT | CASSRSGRPGWEPQHF | NA | TRBJ1-5 | TRBV27 | NA
TGTGCCATTGGAGACAGGGGGTACACCGGGGAGCTGTTTTTT | CAIGDRGYTGELFF | NA | TRBJ2-2 | TRBV19 | TRBD1
TGTGCCAGCAGTCCCCCGACAGGGGGCACAGATACGCAGTATTTT | CASSPPTGGTDTQYF | NA | TRBJ2-3 | TRBV28 | TRBD1
TGCGCCAGCAGCCTGGACAGGGGATCCTATGGCTACACCTTC | CASSLDRGSYGYTF | NA | TRBJ1-2 | TRBV4-1 | TRBD1
TGTGCCAGCAGCGTAGGGACAGGGACATACGAGCAGTACTTC | CASSVGTGTYEQYF | few | TRBJ2-7 | TRBV9 | TRBD1
TGTGCCAGCAGCTTATTGGGACAGATCCAAGAGACCCAGTACTTC | CASSLLGQIQETQYF | NA | TRBJ2-5 | TRBV7-3 | TRBD1
TGTGCCACCAGCAGGGGACAGATGAGGGCAACTAATGAAAAACTGTTTTTT | CATSRGQMRATNEKLFF | NA | TRBJ1-4 | TRBV15 | TRBD1
TGTGCCAGTAGTATGTCGTCCGGGATCGAGCAGTACTTC | CASSMSSGIEQYF | NA | TRBJ2-7 | TRBV19 | NA
TGTGCCAGCAGTGGGGGACTGGCCTACGAGCAGTACTTC | CASSGGLAYEQYF | NA | TRBJ2-7 | TRBV6-1 | NA
TGTGCCAGCAGCTTAGGTGTCGGGACAGGGACCGTAGACAATGAGCAGTTCTTC | CASSLGVGTGTVDNEQFF | NA | TRBJ2-1 | TRBV7-9 | TRBD1
TGTGCCAGCAGCTTTTCATCCGGGAACCAAGAGACCCAGTACTTC | CASSFSSGNQETQYF | NA | TRBJ2-5 | TRBV9 | NA
TGTGCCAGCACCGAGACAGGGAACACCGGGGAGCTGTTTTTT | CASTETGNTGELFF | NA | TRBJ2-2 | TRBV6-1 | NA
TGTGCCAGCAGCACAACGAGAGGACAGGGGGAGCAGTACTTC | CASSTTRGQGEQYF | few | TRBJ2-7 | TRBV13 | TRBD1
TGTGCCAGCAGCTTAGCCCAGACTAGCGGGGGCGCCACAGATACGCAGTATTTT | CASSLAQTSGGATDTQYF | NA | TRBJ2-3 | TRBV7-7 | TRBD2
TGTGCCAGCAGTTTAAGAGGAGGAGGTTTCCGTGAAAAACTGTTTTTT | CASSLRGGGFREKLFF | NA | TRBJ1-4 | TRBV6-5 | NA
TGTGCCAGCAGCCCCTTCTCCGGGACAGCAGAAGCTTTCTTT | CASSPFSGTAEAFF | NA | TRBJ1-1 | TRBV7-9 | TRBD1
TGTGCCAGCAGCTTCGGTTACGCAGAGACCCAGTACTTC | CASSFGYAETQYF | NA | TRBJ2-5 | TRBV7-2 | NA
TGTGCCAGCAGTAAGAACCTGGACAGGGGCAATCAGCCCCAGCATTTT | CASSKNLDRGNQPQHF | NA | TRBJ1-5 | TRBV7-8 | TRBD1
TGTGCCAGTAGTCAGGGGTCGGGAAACACCATATATTTT | CASSQGSGNTIYF | few | TRBJ1-3 | TRBV19 | NA
TGTGCCAGCAGTACCTCGATGCGGGCAGACGAGCAGTACTTC | CASSTSMRADEQYF | NA | TRBJ2-7 | TRBV2 | NA
TGTGCCAGTAGTACGGGACAGGGAAACACCGGGGAGCTGTTTTTT | CASSTGQGNTGELFF | NA | TRBJ2-2 | TRBV19 | TRBD1
TGTGCCAGCTCGCCAGGGACAGGCGCCTACGAGCAGTACTTC | CASSPGTGAYEQYF | NA | TRBJ2-7 | TRBV18 | TRBD1
TGCAGCGCAGAATCGGGGGGGAGCACAGATACGCAGTATTTT | CSAESGGSTDTQYF | NA | TRBJ2-3 | TRBV29-1 | TRBD2
TGTGCCAGCAGCCACTCACCCCTCCGGCGGGCGTTGGGAGATACGCAGTATTTT | CASSHSPLRRALGDTQYF | NA | TRBJ2-3 | TRBV4-2 | NA
TGTGCCAGCAGCGTAGGACCGACTGGGAACAATGAGCAGTTCTTC | CASSVGPTGNNEQFF | NA | TRBJ2-1 | TRBV9 | NA
TGTGCCAGCAGCTTACCGGCGGGACAAGAAGCTTTCTTT | CASSLPAGQEAFF | NA | TRBJ1-1 | TRBV7-9 | NA
TGTGCCAGCAACCCAATCGGGAACACTGAAGCTTTCTTT | CASNPIGNTEAFF | NA | TRBJ1-1 | TRBV9 | NA
TGTGCCAGCAGTTTGTCGGGACAGGGGTCGTATAGCAATCAGCCCCAGCATTTT | CASSLSGQGSYSNQPQHF | NA | TRBJ1-5 | TRBV28 | TRBD1
TGCGCCAGCAGCCCGCCTGTCTTAGGGAGGGCCTACGAGCAGTACTTC | CASSPPVLGRAYEQYF | once | TRBJ2-7 | TRBV4-1 | TRBD2
TGTGCCAGCAGCTTAGTAAGGATGGTAAGGACAGATACGCAGTATTTT | CASSLVRMVRTDTQYF | NA | TRBJ2-3 | TRBV7-2 | NA